This is a list of T cell receptor beta chains from one sample in a study of cytomegalovirus exposure and HLA in healthy donors. Produced via immunoSEQ multiplex PCR; TCRdb's table is partial and in-frame only. The table records approximately 140,000 clones, around 84% of them present only once. Material: PBMCs. The receptors here all came from a man aged 35-49 years in good health and CMV-seropositive. Each CDR3 is given with its conserved first and last residue. The D gene is left open where the match is weak. Part of the rows lack a size; the others show once, few, many or a class for expanded clones.

>TRBV7-9|TRBJ1-1|NA|NA
CSSSLSGAYTEAFF
>TRBV6-1|TRBJ2-5|NA|NA
CASSEMQGRTETQYF
>TRBV15|TRBJ2-7|NA|NA
CATSRDGSSYEQYF
>TRBV5-1|TRBJ2-5|NA|NA
CASGNTGTPWGETQYF
>TRBV27|TRBJ2-7|NA|TRBD1
CASSLTGQGRYEQYF
>TRBV9|TRBJ2-3|NA|NA
CASRSRASDTQYF
>TRBV6-5|TRBJ1-1|NA|TRBD1
CASSTPGQGREAFF
>TRBV2|TRBJ2-1|NA|NA
CATSNNEQFF
>TRBV29-1|TRBJ2-5|NA|NA
CSVDKEVETQYF
>TRBV18|TRBJ1-4|NA|TRBD1
CASAGQGGEKLFF
>TRBV9|TRBJ2-4|NA|TRBD1
CASSPRTGENIQYF
>TRBV9|TRBJ1-3|once|NA
CASTGGAHSGNTIYF
>TRBV19|TRBJ2-1|many|TRBD2
CASSGLAHSYNEQFF
>TRBV19|TRBJ1-2|NA|NA
CASSRGNYGYTF
>TRBV11-2|TRBJ2-1|few|NA
CATHNPLSASPTRNNEQFF
>TRBV28|TRBJ1-5|NA|NA
CASSLGRGGNQPQHF
>TRBV7-2|TRBJ1-3|NA|TRBD1
CASRRQGSGNTIYF
>TRBV6-5|TRBJ1-2|NA|TRBD1
CASSLYRGSYGYTF
>TRBV30|TRBJ2-3|few|NA
CAWSVRGHPQQYF
>TRBV10-2|NA|NA|NA
CASSTGYEQYF
>TRBV5-3|TRBJ1-4|NA|NA
CARSHLGAHPEKLFF
>TRBV7-8|TRBJ1-2|NA|TRBD1
CASSLEQGGSGGYTF
>TRBV27|TRBJ2-7|once|NA
CASSRGQGYEQYF
>TRBV7-3|TRBJ2-5|NA|TRBD2
CASGLAGGSEQYF
>TRBV9|TRBJ2-5|NA|TRBD2
CASSVDTSGRAFETQYF